This T cell receptor beta chain was recorded in a study of cytomegalovirus exposure and HLA in healthy donors. Across the whole study: Clustering assigned 70% to 90% of the approximately 400 genotyped donors to the Caucasian-associated ancestry cluster. Findings and limits, study-wide: Excluded were some V segments that proved indistinguishable, including TRBV6-2 and TRBV6-3. Specificity of a few CMV-associated chains for CMV antigens was verified in vitro.

The CDR3 is made up of 14 amino acids. After removal of 3 bases from V and 5 bases from J, the junction contained 6 bases not matched to a gene. Germline CDR1 and CDR2: SEHNR and FQNEAQ (reference sequence). The PCR ran on 60 Vbeta and 13 Jbeta primers. The method was immunoSEQ multiplex PCR; TCRdb's version includes in-frame clones alone and lacks a portion of them. The data show more than 95,000 clones, with around 72% seen just once and about 9.1% held by the top ten. This clone was detected a few times. Its target is not known. This receptor was obtained from a woman aged 45-65 years in good health and CMV-seropositive. V and J are TRBV7-9 and TRBJ1-2; TRBD1 matches at 7 bases. Sequenced sample: PBMCs. The CDR3 reads CASSLDYRGYGYTF. CDR3 DNA: TGTGCCAGCAGCTTGGATTACAGGGGTTATGGCTACACCTTC.